The clone carrying this TCR beta chain has a handful of counts. The J segment lost 1 base and the V segment lost 3 bases, leaving 6 bases of the junction unmatched. CDR3 length: 16 residues. The V gene's germline CDR1 is SGDLS and CDR2 YYNGEE. These data belong to a study of blood T cell repertoires in COVID-19. Sequencing used immunoSEQ multiplex PCR; TCRdb keeps in-frame clones, though not all of them. The sample has over 150,000 clones; roughly 91% are singletons. The specimen was peripheral blood. The receptor's source is a man aged 18 to 30 with COVID-19, enrolled during active disease. The rearrangement links TRBV9 to TRBJ1-2; 10 nucleotides match TRBD1. This CDR3 reads CASSGPRDRGNYGYTF. Here the CDR3 DNA reads TGTGCCAGCAGCGGACCGAGGGACAGGGGTAACTATGGCTACACCTTC. Supplemented by reference TRBV9 and TRBJ1-2, the full variable domain reads DSGVTQTPKHLITATGQRVTLRCSPRSGDLSVYWYQQSLDQGLQFLIQYYNGEERAKGNILERFSAQQFPDLHSELNLSSLELGDSALYFCASSGPRDRGNYGYTFGSGTRLTVV.